Listed below are T cell receptor beta chains from one sample, sequenced in a study of cytomegalovirus exposure and HLA in healthy donors. TCRdb's copy holds only in-frame clones and misses some; the assay was immunoSEQ multiplex PCR. The data show approximately 140,000 clones, 75% to 85% seen once. Sample: PBMCs. The receptors stem from a woman aged 40 to 50 in good health and CMV-seronegative. Each CDR3 is given with its conserved first and last residue.

v_call,j_call,cdr3_aa
TRBV19,TRBJ2-5,CASSRTSGGGEETQYF
TRBV6-1,TRBJ1-5,CASSEPNQPQHF
TRBV6-1,TRBJ1-2,CASSRDIYYGYTF
TRBV25-1,TRBJ2-2,CASSDRGDTGELFF
TRBV5-6,TRBJ2-7,CASSSGDRAFNYEQYF
TRBV28,TRBJ1-5,CASSLGRVRNQPQHF
TRBV7-9,TRBJ2-7,CASSSSGSYEQYF
TRBV28,TRBJ2-7,CASSLRGGRLAGVSLYEQYF
TRBV18,TRBJ1-2,CASSPRDFSYGYTF
TRBV19,TRBJ2-3,CASSIGQGTDTQYF
TRBV7-9,TRBJ2-7,CASSLEGTGGEQYF